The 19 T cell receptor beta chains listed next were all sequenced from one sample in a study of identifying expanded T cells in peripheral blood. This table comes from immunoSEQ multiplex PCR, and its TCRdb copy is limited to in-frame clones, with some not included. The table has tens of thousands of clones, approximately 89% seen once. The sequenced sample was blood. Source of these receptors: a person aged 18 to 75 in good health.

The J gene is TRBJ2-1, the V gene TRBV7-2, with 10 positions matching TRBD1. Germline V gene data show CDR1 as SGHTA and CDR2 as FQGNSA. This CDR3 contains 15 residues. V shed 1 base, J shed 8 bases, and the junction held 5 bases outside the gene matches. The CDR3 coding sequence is TGTGCCAGCAGCTTAGGGGGACAGGGGCAGGATGAGCAGTTCTTC. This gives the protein CASSLGGQGQDEQFF.

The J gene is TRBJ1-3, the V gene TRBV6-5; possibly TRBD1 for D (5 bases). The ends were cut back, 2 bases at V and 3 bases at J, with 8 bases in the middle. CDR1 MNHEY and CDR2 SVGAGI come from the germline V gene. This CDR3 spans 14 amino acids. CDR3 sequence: CASSYARDGNTIYF. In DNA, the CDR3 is TGTGCCAGCAGTTACGCCAGGGATGGAAACACCATATATTTT.

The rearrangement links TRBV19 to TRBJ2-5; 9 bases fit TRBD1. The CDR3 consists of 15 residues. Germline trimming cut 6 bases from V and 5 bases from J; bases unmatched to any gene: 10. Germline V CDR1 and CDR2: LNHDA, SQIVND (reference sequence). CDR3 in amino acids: CASSALTGGDETQYF. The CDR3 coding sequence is TGTGCCAGTAGCGCATTAACAGGGGGCGACGAGACCCAGTACTTC.

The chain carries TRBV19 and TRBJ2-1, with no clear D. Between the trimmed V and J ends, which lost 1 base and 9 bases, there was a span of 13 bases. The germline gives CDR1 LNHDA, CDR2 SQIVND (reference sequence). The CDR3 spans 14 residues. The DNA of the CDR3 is TGTGCCAGTAGTATAGCTGGAGTGGGCAGTGAGCAGTTCTTC. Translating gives CASSIAGVGSEQFF.

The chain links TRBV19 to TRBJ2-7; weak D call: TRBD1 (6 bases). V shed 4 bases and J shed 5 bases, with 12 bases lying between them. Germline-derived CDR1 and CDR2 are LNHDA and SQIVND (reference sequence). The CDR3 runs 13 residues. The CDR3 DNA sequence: TGTGCCAGTAGTACGACAGGACCCAACGAGCAGTACTTC. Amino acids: CASSTTGPNEQYF.

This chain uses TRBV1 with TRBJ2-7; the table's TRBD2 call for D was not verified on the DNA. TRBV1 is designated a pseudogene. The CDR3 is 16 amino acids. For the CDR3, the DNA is TGCACCAGCAGCCACGTTCTTGCGGGAGGGCCTTACGAGCAGTACTTC. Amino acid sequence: CTSSHVLAGGPYEQYF.

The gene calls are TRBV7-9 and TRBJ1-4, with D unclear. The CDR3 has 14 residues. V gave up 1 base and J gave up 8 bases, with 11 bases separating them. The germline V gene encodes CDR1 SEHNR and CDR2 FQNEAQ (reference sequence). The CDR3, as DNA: TGTGCCAGCAGCTTAGACCCGGGTGGAGAAAAACTGTTTTTT. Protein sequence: CASSLDPGGEKLFF.

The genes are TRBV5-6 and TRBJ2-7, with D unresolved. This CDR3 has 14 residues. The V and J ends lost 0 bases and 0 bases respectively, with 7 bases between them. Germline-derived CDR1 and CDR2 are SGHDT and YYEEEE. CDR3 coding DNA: TGTGCCAGCAGCTTGGTAAGCGTCTCCTACGAGCAGTACTTC. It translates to CASSLVSVSYEQYF.

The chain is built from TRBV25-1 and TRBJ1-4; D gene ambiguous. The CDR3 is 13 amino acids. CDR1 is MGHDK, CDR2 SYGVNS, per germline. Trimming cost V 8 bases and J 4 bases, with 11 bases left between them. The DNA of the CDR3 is TGTGCCAGCGGCCGGCAGAGTAATGAAAAACTGTTTTTT. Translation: CASGRQSNEKLFF.

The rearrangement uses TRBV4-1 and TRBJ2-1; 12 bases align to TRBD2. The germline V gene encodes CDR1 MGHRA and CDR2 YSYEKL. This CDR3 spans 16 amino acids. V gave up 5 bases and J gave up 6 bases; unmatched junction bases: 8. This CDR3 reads CASSNSWTSGANEQFF. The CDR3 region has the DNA TGCGCCAGCAGCAATTCTTGGACTAGCGGGGCCAATGAGCAGTTCTTC.

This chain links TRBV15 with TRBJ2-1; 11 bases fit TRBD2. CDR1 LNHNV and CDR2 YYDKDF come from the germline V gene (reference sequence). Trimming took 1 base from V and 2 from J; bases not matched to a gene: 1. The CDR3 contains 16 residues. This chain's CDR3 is CATSRVSGGAYNEQFF. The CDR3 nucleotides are TGTGCCACCAGCAGAGTTAGCGGGGGGGCCTACAATGAGCAGTTCTTC.

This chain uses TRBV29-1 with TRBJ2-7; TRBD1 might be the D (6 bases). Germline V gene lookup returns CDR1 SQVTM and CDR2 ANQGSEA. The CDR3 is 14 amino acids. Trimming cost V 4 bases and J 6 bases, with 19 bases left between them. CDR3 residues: CSVVGAGVLGEQYF. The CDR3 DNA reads TGCAGCGTTGTAGGGGCAGGGGTGTTGGGCGAGCAGTACTTC.

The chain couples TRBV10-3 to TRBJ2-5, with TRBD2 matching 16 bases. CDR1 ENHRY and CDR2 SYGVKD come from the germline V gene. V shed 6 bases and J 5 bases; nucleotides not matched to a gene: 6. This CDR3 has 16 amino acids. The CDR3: CAISPGTSGGAETQYF. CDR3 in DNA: TGTGCCATCAGCCCGGGGACTAGCGGGGGGGCGGAGACCCAGTACTTC.

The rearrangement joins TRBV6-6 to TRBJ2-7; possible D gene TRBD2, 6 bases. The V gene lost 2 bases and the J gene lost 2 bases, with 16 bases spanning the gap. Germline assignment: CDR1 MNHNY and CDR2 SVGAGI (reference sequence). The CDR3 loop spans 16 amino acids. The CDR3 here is CASSYPPGGGTYEQYF. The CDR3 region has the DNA TGTGCCAGCAGTTACCCGCCCGGGGGTGGGACCTACGAGCAGTACTTC.

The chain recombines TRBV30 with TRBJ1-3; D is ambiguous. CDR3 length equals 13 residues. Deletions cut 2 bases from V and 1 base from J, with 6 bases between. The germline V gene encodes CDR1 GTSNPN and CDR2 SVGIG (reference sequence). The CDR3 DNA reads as TGTGCCTGGAGTACCTGGTCTGGAAACACCATATATTTT. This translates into CAWSTWSGNTIYF. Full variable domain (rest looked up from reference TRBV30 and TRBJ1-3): SQTIHQWPATLVQPVGSPLSLECTVEGTSNPNLYWYRQAAGRGLQLLFYSVGIGQISSEVPQNLSASRPQDRQFILSSKKLLLSDSGFYLCAWSTWSGNTIYFGEGSWLTVV.

CDR3 region: CASSETGRRINQPQHF. CDR3 sequence (DNA): TGTGCCAGCAGTGAAACGGGGAGACGTATAAACCAGCCCCAGCATTTT. The chain employs TRBV2 and TRBJ1-5; the D is unclear. The CDR3 contains 16 residues. V lost 2 bases to trimming and J lost 7 bases, with 18 bases between them. Germline V gene sequence: CDR1 SNHLY, CDR2 FYNNEI.

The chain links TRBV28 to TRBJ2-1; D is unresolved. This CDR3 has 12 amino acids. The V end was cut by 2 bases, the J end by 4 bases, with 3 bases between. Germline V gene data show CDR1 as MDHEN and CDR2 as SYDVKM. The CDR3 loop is CASSLGYNEQFF. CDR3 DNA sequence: TGTGCCAGCAGTTTAGGTTACAATGAGCAGTTCTTC.

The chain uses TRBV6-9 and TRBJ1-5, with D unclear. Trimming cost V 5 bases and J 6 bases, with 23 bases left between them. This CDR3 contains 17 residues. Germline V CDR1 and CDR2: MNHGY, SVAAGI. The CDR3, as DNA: TGTGCCAGCAGTCACCCCGTGGGCACGAGACTAGGTCAGCCCCAGCATTTT. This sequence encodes CASSHPVGTRLGQPQHF.

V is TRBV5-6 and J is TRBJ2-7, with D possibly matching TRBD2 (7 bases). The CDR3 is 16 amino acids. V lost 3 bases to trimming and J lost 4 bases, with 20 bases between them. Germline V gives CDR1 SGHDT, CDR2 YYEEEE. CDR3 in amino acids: CASSSPWGRGEYEQYF. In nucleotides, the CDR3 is TGTGCCAGCAGCTCTCCGTGGGGGAGGGGGGAATACGAGCAGTACTTC.